This TCR beta chain appears in the sequencing data of a study of cytomegalovirus exposure and HLA in healthy donors (dated by TCRdb to 2016 to 2017). Turning to the overall study: According to a later analysis, one platform produced both the roughly 130 validation repertoires and the approximately 660 repertoires of the first cohort. The study was designed to test whether signatures of past pathogen exposure could be identified by cataloging public T cell receptors. A separate validation cohort of approximately 130 different subjects was used in addition to the approximately 700-subject first cohort. High-throughput TCR immunosequencing, statistical association of individual TCRs with disease status, and machine learning were combined to predict cytomegalovirus infection status. Results and caveats for the whole study, not just this receptor: Across donors, most TCR sequences were observed very rarely, whereas some public TCRs were present in many individuals. In both the original and validation cohorts, the classifier was reported to diagnose cytomegalovirus status with high specificity and sensitivity. The study gave a list of some 150 TCR beta chains associated with cytomegalovirus. According to the authors, the approach could potentially be generalized to other disease states and immunological phenotypes. In vitro tests confirmed that three of the cytomegalovirus-associated TCR beta chains recognize cytomegalovirus antigens. The validation cohort had no HLA typing available for a later analysis, so co-occurrence within that cohort was assessed over all 110 or so repertoires. Subsequent analysis determined that TCRs grouped into clusters in the first cohort also showed a tendency toward co-occurrence across the 120 or so validation repertoires, and approximately 94% of cluster scores exceeded 0.

To note about this clone: It has no known antigen specificity. The input lacks base qualities; no much larger clone sits a single base away.

To prepare the library, the immunoSEQ multiplex PCR assay was applied. The authors' pipeline ran thus. A statistical classification framework was built for diagnosing cytomegalovirus status from the catalog of TCR beta chain sequences. The source is immuneACCESS, and TCRdb retained only in-frame sequences with V and J called. Part of the clones is not carried over; for the studies checked, unresolved V genes explain less than half of this, and the remainder is unexplained. V and J calls plus clone size are reproduced from that table; the DNA served to infer D and trimming. The sample includes some 290,000 clones, with around 90% observed a single time. Together, the top ten hold about 0.96% of the sample. The germline V gene gives CDR1 as LGHNT and CDR2 as FRNRAP. The CDR3 runs 15 amino acids, cysteine and phenylalanine included. The CDR3 DNA has 45 bases and is translated from base 1. The V end gives up 7 bases and the J end 4 bases, leaving 7 bases in the junction not matched to a gene.

The donors belonged to the validation cohort of about 120 subjects, which was separate from the roughly 670-subject first cohort. The chain was built from TRBV12-5 and TRBJ1-3; 10 junctional bases match TRBD1. The receptor was derived from a man aged 30-40 years in good health and CMV-seronegative. Sequenced material: PBMCs. At the DNA level, the sequence is TGTGCTAGTGCCCTCTCGACAGGGGGCGGAAACACCATATATTTT. Its protein is CASALSTGGGNTIYF.